This TCR beta chain was sequenced for a study of T cell changes during pregnancy in multiple sclerosis. The V end lost 4 bases, the J end lost 9 bases, and 13 bases lay between the germline ends. Germline V lookup: CDR1 MNHEY, CDR2 SMNVEV (reference sequence). The CDR3 runs 14 residues. The repertoire was sequenced with immunoSEQ multiplex PCR; TCRdb's copy has only in-frame clones and lacks some. The sample contains some 47,000 clones, around 89% of which appear only once. V gene TRBV27 combines with J gene TRBJ1-6; tentative D call: TRBD1 (5 bases). This clonotype was obtained from a female donor in good health, enrolled as a control in a pregnancy study. The sample here was CD8+ T cells from peripheral blood mononuclear cells, taken after pregnancy. The CDR3 DNA is TGTGCCAGCAGTTCGGGGGGTCTGAGTTCACCCCTCCACTTT. Translation gives CASSSGGLSSPLHF.